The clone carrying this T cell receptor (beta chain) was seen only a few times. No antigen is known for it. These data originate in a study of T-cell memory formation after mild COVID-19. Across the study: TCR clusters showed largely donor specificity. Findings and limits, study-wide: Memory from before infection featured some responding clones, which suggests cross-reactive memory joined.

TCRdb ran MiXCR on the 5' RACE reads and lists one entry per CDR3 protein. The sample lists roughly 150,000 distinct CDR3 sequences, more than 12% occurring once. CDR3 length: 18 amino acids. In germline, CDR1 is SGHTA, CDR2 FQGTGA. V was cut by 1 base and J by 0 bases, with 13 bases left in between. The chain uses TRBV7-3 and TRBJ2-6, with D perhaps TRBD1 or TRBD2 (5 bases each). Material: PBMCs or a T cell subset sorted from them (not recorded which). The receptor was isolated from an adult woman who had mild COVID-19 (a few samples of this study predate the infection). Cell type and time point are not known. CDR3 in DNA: TGTGCCAGCAGCTTAATGGGGACGCTGAGCTCTGGGGCCAACGTCCTGACTTTC. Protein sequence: CASSLMGTLSSGANVLTF. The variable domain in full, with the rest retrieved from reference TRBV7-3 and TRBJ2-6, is GAGVSQTPSNKVTEKGKYVELRCDPISGHTALYWYRQSLGQGPEFLIYFQGTGAADDSGLPNDRFFAVRPEGSVSTLKIQRTERGDSAVYLCASSLMGTLSSGANVLTFGAGSRLTVL.